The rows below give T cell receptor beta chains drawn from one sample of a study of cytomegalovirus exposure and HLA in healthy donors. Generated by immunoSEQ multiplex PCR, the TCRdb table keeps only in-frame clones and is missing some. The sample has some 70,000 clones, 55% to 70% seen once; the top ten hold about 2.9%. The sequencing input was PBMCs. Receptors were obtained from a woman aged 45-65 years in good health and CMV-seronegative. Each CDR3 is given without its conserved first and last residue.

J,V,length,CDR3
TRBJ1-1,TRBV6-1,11,ASSVEGNTEAF
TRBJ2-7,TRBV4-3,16,ASSQGIAGGSGAYEQY
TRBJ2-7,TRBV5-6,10,ASSIDRDEQY
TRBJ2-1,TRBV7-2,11,ASSLELVAEQF
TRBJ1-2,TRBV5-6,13,ASSRRDRGGYGYT
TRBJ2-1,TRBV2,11,ASSGQGGNEQF
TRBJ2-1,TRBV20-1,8,SAKGNEQF
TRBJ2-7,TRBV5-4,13,ASSLSQRLIYEQY
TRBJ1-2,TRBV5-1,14,ASSLRPFGQNYGYT
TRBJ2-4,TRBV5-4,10,ASSSDRNIQY
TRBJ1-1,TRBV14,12,ASSQELSASEAF
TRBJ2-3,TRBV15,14,ATSRAGLALVDTQY
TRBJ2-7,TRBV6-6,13,ASSYSGTGSYEQY
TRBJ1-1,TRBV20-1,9,RGARGTEAF
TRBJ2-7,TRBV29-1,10,SARQDSLEQY
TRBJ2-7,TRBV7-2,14,ASSLDPSGAAYEQY
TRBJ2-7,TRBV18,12,ASSPRTATYEQY
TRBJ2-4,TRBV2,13,ASRPDRVAKNIQY
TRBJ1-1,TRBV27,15,ASSFSLRTGRNTEAF
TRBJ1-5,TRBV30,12,ASSDRGGNQPQH
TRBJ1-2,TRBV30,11,AWSVRGNYGYT
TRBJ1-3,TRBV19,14,ASSFGTPTSGNTIY
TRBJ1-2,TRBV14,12,ASSQDWQGGGYT
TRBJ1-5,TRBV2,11,AIQGAGNQPQH
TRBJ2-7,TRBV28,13,ASSLPGGPSYEQY
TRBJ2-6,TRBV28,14,ASSLLHSSGANVLT
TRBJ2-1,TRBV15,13,ATSKEGDSYNEQF
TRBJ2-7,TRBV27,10,ASRDTLYEQY
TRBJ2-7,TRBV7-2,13,ASSFNSGGAGEQY
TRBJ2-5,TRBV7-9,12,ASSRQGKQETQY
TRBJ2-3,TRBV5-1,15,ASSLRGTARAEDTQY
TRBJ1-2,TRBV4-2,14,ASSQVGLQGSYGYT
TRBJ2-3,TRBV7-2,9,ASGFGDTQY